This TCR beta chain was recovered during a study of T cell responses to AZD1222 COVID-19 vaccine. The repertoire was sequenced with immunoSEQ multiplex PCR; TCRdb's copy has only in-frame clones and lacks some. The repertoire holds about 39,000 clones, with less than 95% as singletons. Germline CDR1 is MNHEY and CDR2 is SVGAGI. The length of the CDR3 is 14 residues. V lost 6 bases and J lost 5; bases outside the gene matches: 8. This clonotype was sampled from an adult who received the AZD1222 COVID-19 vaccine. The genes are TRBV6-5 and TRBJ2-7, with 9 bases matching TRBD1. Sequencing was performed on peripheral blood, taken 28 days after the second AZD1222 dose. The chain's CDR3 is CASSLTGGLNEQYF. CDR3 DNA sequence: TGTGCCAGCAGCCTGACAGGGGGTCTAAACGAGCAGTACTTC.